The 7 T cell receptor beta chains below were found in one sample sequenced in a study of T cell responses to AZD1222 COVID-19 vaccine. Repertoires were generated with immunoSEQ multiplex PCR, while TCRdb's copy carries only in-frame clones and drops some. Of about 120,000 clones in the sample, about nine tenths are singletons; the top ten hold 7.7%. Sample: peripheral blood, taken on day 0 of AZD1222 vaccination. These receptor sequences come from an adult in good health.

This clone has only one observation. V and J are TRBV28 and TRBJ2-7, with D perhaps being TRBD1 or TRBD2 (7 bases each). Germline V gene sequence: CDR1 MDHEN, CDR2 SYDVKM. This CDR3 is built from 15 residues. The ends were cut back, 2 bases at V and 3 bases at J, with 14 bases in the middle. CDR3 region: CASSLPQGGYYEQYF. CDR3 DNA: TGTGCCAGCAGTTTACCCCAGGGGGGGTACTACGAGCAGTACTTC. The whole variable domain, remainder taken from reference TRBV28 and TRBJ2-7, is DVKVTQSSRYLVKRTGEKVFLECVQDMDHENMFWYRQDPGLGLRLIYFSYDVKMKEKGDIPEGYSVSREKKERFSLILESASTNQTSMYLCASSLPQGGYYEQYFGPGTRLTVT.

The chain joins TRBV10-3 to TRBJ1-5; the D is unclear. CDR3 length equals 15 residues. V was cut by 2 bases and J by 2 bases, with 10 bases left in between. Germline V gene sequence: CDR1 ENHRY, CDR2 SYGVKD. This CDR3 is CAISETSGGNQPQHF. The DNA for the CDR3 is TGTGCCATCAGTGAGACGTCTGGAGGCAATCAGCCCCAGCATTTT.

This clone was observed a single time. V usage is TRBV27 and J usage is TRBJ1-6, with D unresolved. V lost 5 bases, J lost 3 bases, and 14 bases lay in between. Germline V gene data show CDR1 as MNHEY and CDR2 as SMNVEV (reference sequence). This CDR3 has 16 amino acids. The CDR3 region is CASSESDGHYNSPLHF. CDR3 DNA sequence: TGTGCCAGCAGTGAAAGCGATGGGCACTATAATTCACCCCTCCACTTT.

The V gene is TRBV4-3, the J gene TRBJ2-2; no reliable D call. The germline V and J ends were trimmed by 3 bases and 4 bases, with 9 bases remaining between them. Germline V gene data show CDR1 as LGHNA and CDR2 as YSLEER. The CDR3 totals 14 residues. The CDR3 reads CASSHSSFTGELFF. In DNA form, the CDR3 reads TGCGCCAGCAGCCACTCCTCTTTCACCGGGGAGCTGTTTTTT.

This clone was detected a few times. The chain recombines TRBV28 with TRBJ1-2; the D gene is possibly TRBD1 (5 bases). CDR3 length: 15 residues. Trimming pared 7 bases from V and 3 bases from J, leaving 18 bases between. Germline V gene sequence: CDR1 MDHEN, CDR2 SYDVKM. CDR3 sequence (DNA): TGTGCCAGCACCCCCATCAGGGATAGCGACTATGGCTACACCTTC. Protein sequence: CASTPIRDSDYGYTF.

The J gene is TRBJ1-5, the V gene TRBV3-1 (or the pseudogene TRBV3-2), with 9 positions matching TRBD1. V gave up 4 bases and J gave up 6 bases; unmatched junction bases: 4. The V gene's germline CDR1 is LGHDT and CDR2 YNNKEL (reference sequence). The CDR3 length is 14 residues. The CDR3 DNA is TGTGCCAGCAGCCGACAGGGGGTCGGTCAGCCCCAGCATTTT. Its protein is CASSRQGVGQPQHF.

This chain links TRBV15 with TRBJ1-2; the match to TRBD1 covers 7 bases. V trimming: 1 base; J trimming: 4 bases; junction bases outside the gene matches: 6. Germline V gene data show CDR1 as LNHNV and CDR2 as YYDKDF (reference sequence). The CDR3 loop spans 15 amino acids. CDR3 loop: CATSRGRQGGYGYTF. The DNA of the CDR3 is TGTGCCACCAGCAGAGGCCGACAGGGAGGCTATGGCTACACCTTC.